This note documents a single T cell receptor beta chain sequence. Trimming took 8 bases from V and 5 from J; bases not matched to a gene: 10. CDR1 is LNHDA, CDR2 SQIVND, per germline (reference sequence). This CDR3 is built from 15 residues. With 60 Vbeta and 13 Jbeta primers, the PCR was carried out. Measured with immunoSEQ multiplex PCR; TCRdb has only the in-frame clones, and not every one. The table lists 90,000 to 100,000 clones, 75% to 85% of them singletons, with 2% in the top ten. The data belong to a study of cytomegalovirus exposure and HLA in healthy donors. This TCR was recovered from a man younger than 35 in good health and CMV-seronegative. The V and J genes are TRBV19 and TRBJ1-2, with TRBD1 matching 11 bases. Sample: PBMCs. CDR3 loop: CASLDRGQHRYGYTF. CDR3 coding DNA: TGTGCCAGTTTGGACAGGGGGCAGCACCGATATGGCTACACCTTC.